This T cell receptor beta chain was obtained from a study of sequential checkpoint blockade in melanoma. Study-wide context: Roughly 20 patients had tumor biopsies before treatment and at week 13.

This clone came up a few times. What it recognizes is unknown. With V trimmed by 5 bases and J by 5 bases, 5 bases remained unmatched. CDR1 SGDLS and CDR2 YYNGEE come from the germline V gene. This CDR3 spans 13 amino acids. Study observations and caveats: Mutational load did not correlate with tumor T-cell fraction or clonality. Response in arm A was associated with pretreatment TIL clonality.

Profiled with immunoSEQ multiplex PCR; TCRdb holds only in-frame clones, not every one. The profile shows more than 30,000 clones, roughly 32% of them singletons. Treatment specified: randomized to nivolumab then ipilimumab (arm A) or the reverse (arm B). None of the patients previously received DNA-damaging chemotherapy. Sequenced here: tumor tissue (inferred from file names), sampled from a patient given nivolumab and ipilimumab in sequence. The TCR originated in a human donor with melanoma. The chain carries TRBV9 and TRBJ1-2; 8 bases are shared with TRBD1. The CDR3 region is CASRDRGLYGYTF. The CDR3 DNA reads TGTGCCAGCAGAGACAGGGGTCTTTATGGCTACACCTTC.